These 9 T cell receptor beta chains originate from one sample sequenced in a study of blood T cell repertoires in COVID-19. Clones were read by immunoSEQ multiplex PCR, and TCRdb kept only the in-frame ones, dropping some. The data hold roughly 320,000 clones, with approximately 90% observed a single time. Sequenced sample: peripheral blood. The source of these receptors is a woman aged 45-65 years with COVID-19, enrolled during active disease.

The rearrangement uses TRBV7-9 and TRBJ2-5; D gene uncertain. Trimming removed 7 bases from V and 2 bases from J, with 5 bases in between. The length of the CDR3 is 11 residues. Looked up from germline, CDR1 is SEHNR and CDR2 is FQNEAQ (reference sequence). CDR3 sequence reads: CASTLQETQYF. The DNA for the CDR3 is TGTGCCAGCACCCTACAAGAGACCCAGTACTTC.

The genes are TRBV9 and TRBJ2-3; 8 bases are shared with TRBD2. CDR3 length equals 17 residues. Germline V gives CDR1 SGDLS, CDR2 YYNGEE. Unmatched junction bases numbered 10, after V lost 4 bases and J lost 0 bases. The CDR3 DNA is TGTGCCAGCAGCCCGGCCCCCACTAGCGGAAGCACAGATACGCAGTATTTT. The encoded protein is CASSPAPTSGSTDTQYF.

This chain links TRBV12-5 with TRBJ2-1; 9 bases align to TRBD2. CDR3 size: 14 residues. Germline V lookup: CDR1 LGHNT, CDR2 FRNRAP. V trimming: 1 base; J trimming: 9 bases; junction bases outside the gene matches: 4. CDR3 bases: TGTGCTAGTGGTTTGGACGCACTAGCGGGTGAGCAGTTCTTC. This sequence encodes CASGLDALAGEQFF.

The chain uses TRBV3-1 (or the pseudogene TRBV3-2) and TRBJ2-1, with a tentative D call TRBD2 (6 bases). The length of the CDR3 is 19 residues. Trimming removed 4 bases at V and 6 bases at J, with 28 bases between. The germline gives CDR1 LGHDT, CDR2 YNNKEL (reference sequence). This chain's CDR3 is CASSPRPSGVSGAANEQFF. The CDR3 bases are TGTGCCAGCAGCCCGCGACCGAGTGGGGTCTCGGGAGCTGCCAATGAGCAGTTCTTC.

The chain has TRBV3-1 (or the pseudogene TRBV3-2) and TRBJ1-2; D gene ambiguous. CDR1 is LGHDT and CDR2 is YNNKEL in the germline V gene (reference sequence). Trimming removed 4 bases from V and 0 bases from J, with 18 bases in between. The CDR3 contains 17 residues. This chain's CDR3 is CASSPMGRGNSNYGYTF. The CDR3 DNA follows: TGTGCCAGCAGCCCCATGGGTCGCGGGAACTCTAACTATGGCTACACCTTC.

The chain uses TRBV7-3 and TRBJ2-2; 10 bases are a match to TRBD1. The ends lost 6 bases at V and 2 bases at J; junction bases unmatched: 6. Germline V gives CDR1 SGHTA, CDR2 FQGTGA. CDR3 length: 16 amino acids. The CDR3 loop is CASSIGQGGNTGELFF. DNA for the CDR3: TGTGCCAGCAGTATTGGACAGGGGGGCAACACCGGGGAGCTGTTTTTT.

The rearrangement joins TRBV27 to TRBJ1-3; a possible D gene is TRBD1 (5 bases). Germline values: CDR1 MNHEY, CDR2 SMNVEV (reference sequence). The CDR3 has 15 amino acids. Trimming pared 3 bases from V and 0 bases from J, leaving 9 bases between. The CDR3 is CASSFRGLSGNTIYF. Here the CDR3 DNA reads TGTGCCAGCAGTTTTAGGGGACTCTCTGGAAACACCATATATTTT.

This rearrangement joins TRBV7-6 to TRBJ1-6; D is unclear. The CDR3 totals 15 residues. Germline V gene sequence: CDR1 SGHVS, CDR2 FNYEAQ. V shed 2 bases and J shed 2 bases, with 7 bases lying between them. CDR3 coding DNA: TGTGCCAGCAGCTTACAACCTACCTATAATTCACCCCTCCACTTT. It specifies CASSLQPTYNSPLHF.

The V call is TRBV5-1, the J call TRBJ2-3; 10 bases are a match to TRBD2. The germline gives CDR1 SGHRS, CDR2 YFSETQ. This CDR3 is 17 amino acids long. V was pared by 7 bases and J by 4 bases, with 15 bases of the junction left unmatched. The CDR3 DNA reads TGCGCCAGCGGACCCCTAGCGGGAGAAGGCGAAGCAGATACGCAGTATTTT. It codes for CASGPLAGEGEADTQYF.